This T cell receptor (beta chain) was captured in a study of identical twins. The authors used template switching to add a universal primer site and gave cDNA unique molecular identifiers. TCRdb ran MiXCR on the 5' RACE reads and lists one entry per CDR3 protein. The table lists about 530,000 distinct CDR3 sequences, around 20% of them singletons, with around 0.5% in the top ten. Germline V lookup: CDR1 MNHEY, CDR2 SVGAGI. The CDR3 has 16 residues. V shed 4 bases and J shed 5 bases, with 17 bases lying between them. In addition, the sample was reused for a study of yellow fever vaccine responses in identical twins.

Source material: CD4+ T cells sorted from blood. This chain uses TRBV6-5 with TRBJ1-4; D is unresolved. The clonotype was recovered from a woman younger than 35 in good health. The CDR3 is CASSSEPTAMNEKLFF. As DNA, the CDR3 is TGTGCCAGCAGTTCCGAACCTACCGCGATGAATGAAAAACTGTTTTTT.